This is a list of T cell receptor beta chains from one sample in a study of T cell changes during pregnancy in multiple sclerosis. Libraries were prepared by immunoSEQ multiplex PCR; TCRdb keeps only in-frame clonotypes and omits some of them. The data show about 100,000 clones, approximately 92% seen once. Material: peripheral blood, obtained after pregnancy. These receptors came from a female donor with multiple sclerosis, enrolled in a pregnancy study. Both conserved end residues are part of each CDR3. A D gene is named only where the DNA matches it firmly. Clone size, where shown, is once, few, many, or a class for clones that have expanded.

V gene	J gene	clone size	D gene	CDR3 length	CDR3 protein	CDR3 DNA
TRBV6-4	TRBJ2-5	-	-	16	CASSEKGRTTQETQYF	TGTGCCAGCAGTGAGAAAGGCCGGACTACTCAAGAGACCCAGTACTTC
TRBV15	TRBJ1-4	-	-	15	CATSRGPRQDEKLFF	TGTGCCACCAGCAGAGGCCCTAGACAGGACGAAAAACTGTTTTTT
TRBV18	TRBJ1-2	-	TRBD1	17	CASSPPTGGTLRYGYTF	TGTGCCAGCTCACCTCCGACAGGGGGCACCTTGAGATATGGCTACACCTTC
TRBV19	TRBJ1-3	-	-	13	CASSSHHGNTIYF	TGTGCCAGTAGTTCCCATCATGGAAACACCATATATTTT
TRBV7-6	TRBJ2-3	-	TRBD2	16	CASSRPTSGGADTQYF	TGTGCCAGCAGCCGGCCGACTAGCGGGGGTGCCGATACGCAGTATTTT
TRBV4-1	TRBJ1-3	-	-	18	CASSQGPGVGDFGNTIYF	TGCGCCAGCAGCCAAGGCCCCGGGGTTGGGGACTTTGGAAACACCATATATTTT
TRBV7-3	TRBJ2-6	once	-	16	CASSLFSVSGANVLTF	TGTGCCAGCAGCTTATTTTCCGTATCTGGGGCCAACGTCCTGACTTTC
TRBV4-3	TRBJ2-1	-	TRBD2	18	CASSQEPIAGGTYNEQFF	TGCGCCAGCAGCCAAGAACCAATAGCGGGGGGAACCTACAATGAGCAGTTCTTC
TRBV7-6	TRBJ2-7	-	TRBD1	16	CASSRGSTGGQYEQYF	TGTGCCAGCAGCCGCGGTTCGACAGGGGGCCAGTACGAGCAGTACTTC
TRBV2	TRBJ2-7	-	TRBD1	13	CASSRGQIYEQYF	TGTGCCAGCAGTCGGGGACAGATCTACGAGCAGTACTTC
TRBV9	TRBJ2-5	few	-	13	CASSPAQGGTQYF	TGTGCCAGCAGCCCCGCACAAGGGGGGACCCAGTACTTC
TRBV6-6	TRBJ2-1	-	-	12	CASTSSVNEQFF	TGTGCCAGCACATCTAGCGTCAATGAGCAGTTCTTC
TRBV10-3	TRBJ2-7	-	TRBD1	13	CAIGTGSNYEQYF	TGTGCCATTGGGACAGGGTCAAACTACGAGCAGTACTTC
TRBV4-1	TRBJ2-6	-	-	17	CASSPTQGGNGANVLTF	TGCGCCAGCAGCCCGACACAGGGAGGGAATGGGGCCAACGTCCTGACTTTC
TRBV6-1	TRBJ2-7	-	-	12	CASNRRAREQYF	TGTGCCAGCAACAGGAGGGCGCGCGAGCAGTACTTC
TRBV19	TRBJ1-1	-	-	13	CASSNRGVSEAFF	TGTGCCAGTAGTAATCGGGGGGTCTCTGAAGCTTTCTTT
TRBV5-5	TRBJ1-5	once	-	13	CASSSDINRPQHF	TGTGCCAGCAGCTCGGACATAAATCGGCCCCAGCATTTT
TRBV5-1	TRBJ1-1	once	TRBD1	15	CASSPATGVGTEAFF	TGCGCCAGCAGCCCCGCGACAGGGGTTGGGACTGAAGCTTTCTTT